Described below is a single T cell receptor beta chain sequence and its context. CDR1 is SGHTA, CDR2 FQGNSA, per germline. The CDR3 spans 16 residues. The trim removed 5 bases at V and 4 bases at J, leaving 10 bases unmatched. The data were obtained in a study of OX40 agonist ivuxolimab in advanced cancers. Background on the study: A partial response was reached by three patients: one with hepatocellular carcinoma and two with cutaneous melanoma.

Using immunoSEQ multiplex PCR, the repertoire was profiled, and TCRdb retains in-frame clones only, with some absent. The sample gives 40,000 to 65,000 clones, roughly 83% of which show up once; under 5.5% is in the top ten. The specimen was CD4+ or CD8+ T cells sorted from blood, collected in a trial of the OX40 agonist ivuxolimab. V is TRBV7-2 and J is TRBJ2-3, with 9 bases identical to TRBD1. This receptor was taken from an adult with an advanced solid tumor such as melanoma, head and neck, liver or kidney cancer. The DNA for the CDR3 is TGTGCCAGCAGCAAAGGACAGGGGTCCGTTGCAGATACGCAGTATTTT. Translated, it gives CASSKGQGSVADTQYF.